Given below is one TCR beta chain in context. The target antigen is unknown. The data originate from a study of shared clonotypes between healthy human individuals. Study results and limitations: For naive CD4 cells, approximately 4.8% of clonotypes were shared across four donors.

Profiled with immunoSEQ multiplex PCR; TCRdb holds only in-frame clones, not every one. This table has some 2.1 million clones, approximately 95% appearing once. Source material: naive CD4+ T cells sorted from blood. Indicated subset: CD45RA+ positively selected. This TCR was recovered from a man between 18 and 35 years old in good health.

As DNA, the CDR3 is TGTGCCTATGAGGGATTCTATAATTCACCCCTCCACTTT. Translating gives CAYEGFYNSPLHF. The V call is TRBV30, the J call TRBJ1-6; D not certain. The CDR3 totals 13 residues. V shed 7 bases and J shed 3 bases, with 10 bases lying between them. In germline, CDR1 is GTSNPN, CDR2 SVGIG (reference sequence).